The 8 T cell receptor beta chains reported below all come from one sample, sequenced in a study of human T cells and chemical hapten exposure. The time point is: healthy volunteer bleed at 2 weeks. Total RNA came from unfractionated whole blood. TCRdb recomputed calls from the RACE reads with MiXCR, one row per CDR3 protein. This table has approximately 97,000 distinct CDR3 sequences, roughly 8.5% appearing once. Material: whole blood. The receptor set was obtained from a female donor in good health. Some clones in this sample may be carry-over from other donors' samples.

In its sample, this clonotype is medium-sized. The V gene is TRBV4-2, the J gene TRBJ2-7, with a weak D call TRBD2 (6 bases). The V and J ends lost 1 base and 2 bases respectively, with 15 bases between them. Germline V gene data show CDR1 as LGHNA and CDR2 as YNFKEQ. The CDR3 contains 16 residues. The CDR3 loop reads CASSQGRGLRAYEQYF. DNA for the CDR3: TGTGCCAGCAGCCAAGGGCGGGGACTTCGAGCCTACGAGCAGTACTTC.

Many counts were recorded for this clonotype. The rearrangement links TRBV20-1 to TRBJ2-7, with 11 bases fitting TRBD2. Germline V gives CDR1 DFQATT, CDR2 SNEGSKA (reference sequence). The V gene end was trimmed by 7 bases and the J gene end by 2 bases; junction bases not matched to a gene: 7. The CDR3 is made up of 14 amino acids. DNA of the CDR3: TGCAGTGGCGGCCGGGGACTAGCGGCCTACGAGCAGTACTTC. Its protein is CSGGRGLAAYEQYF.

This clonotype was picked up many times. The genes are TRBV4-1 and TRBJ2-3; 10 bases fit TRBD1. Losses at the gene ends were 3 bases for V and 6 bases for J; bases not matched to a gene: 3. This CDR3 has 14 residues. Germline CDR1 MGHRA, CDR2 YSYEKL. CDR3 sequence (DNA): TGCGCCAGCAGCCAGACAGGGGGCGACGATACGCAGTATTTT. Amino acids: CASSQTGGDDTQYF.

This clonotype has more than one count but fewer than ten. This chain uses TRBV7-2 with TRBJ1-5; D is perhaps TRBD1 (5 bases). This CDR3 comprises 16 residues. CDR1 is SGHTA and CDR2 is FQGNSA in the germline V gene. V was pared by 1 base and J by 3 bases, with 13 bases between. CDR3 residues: CASSLERQGNNQPQHF. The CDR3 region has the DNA TGTGCCAGCAGCTTAGAAAGGCAGGGTAACAATCAGCCCCAGCATTTT.

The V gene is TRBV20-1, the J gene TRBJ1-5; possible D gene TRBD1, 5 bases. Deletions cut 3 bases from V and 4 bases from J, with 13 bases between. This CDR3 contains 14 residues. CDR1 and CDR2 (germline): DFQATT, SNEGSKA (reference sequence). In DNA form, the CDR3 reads TGCAGTGCTAGTCAGCAAACAGGAAATCAGCCCCAGCATTTT. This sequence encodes CSASQQTGNQPQHF.

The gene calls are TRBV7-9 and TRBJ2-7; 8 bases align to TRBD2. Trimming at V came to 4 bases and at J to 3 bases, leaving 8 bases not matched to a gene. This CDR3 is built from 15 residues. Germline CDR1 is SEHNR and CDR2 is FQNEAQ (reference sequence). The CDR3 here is CASSSIREGRYEQYF. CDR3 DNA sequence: TGTGCCAGCAGCTCTATTCGGGAGGGCCGCTACGAGCAGTACTTC.

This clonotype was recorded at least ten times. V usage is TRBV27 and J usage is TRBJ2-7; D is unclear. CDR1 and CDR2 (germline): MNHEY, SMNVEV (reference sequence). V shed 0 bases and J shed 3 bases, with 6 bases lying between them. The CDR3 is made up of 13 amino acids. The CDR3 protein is CASSLSAGYEQYF. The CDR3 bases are TGTGCCAGCAGTTTATCGGCCGGCTACGAGCAGTACTTC.

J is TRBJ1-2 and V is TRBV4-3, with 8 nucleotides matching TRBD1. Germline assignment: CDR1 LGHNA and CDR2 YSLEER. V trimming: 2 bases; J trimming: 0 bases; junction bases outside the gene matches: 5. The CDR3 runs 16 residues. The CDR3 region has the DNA TGCGCCAGCAGCCAATTGACAGGGGCTACTAACTATGGCTACACCTTC. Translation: CASSQLTGATNYGYTF.